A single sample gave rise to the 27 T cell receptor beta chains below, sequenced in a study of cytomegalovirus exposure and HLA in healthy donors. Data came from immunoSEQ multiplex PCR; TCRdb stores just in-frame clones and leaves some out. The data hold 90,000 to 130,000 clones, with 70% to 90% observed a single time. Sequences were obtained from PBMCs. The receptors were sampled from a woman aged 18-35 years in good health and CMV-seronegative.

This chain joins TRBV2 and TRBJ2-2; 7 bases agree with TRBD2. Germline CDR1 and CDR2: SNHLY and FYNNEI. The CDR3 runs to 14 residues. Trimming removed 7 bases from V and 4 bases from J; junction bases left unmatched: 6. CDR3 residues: CASNSGLGTGELFF. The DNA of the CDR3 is TGTGCCAGCAATAGCGGGTTAGGCACCGGGGAGCTGTTTTTT.

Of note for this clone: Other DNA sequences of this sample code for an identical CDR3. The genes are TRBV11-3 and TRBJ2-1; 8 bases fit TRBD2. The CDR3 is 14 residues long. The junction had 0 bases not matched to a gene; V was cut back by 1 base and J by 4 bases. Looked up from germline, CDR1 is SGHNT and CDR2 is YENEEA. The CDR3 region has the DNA TGTGCCAGCAGCTTAGCGGGGGGGTACAATGAGCAGTTCTTC. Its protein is CASSLAGGYNEQFF.

DNA for the CDR3: TGCGCCAGCAGCCAAGGCGGACAGGGGGCGAACACTGAAGCTTTCTTT. Protein: CASSQGGQGANTEAFF. V usage is TRBV4-1 and J usage is TRBJ1-1; 11 bases are shared with TRBD1. The germline CDR1 and CDR2 sequences are MGHRA and YSYEKL. The CDR3 loop spans 16 amino acids. J gave up 1 base and V 1 base, and 2 bases lay outside the gene matches.

CDR3 coding DNA: TGTGCCAGCAGCCTCGGGGAAGCCCTGGGGTCACCCCTCCACTTT. Amino acid sequence: CASSLGEALGSPLHF. V gene TRBV7-6 combines with J gene TRBJ1-6; D is unresolved. Germline assignment: CDR1 SGHVS and CDR2 FNYEAQ. Trimming pared 5 bases from V and 10 bases from J, leaving 18 bases between. The CDR3 is 15 residues long.

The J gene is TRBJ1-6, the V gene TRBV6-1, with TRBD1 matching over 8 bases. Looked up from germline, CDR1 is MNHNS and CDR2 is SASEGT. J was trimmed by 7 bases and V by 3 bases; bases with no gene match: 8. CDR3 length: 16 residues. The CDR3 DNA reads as TGTGCCAGCAGTGATCTCGAGGGGACAGGCAATTCACCCCTCCACTTT. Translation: CASSDLEGTGNSPLHF.

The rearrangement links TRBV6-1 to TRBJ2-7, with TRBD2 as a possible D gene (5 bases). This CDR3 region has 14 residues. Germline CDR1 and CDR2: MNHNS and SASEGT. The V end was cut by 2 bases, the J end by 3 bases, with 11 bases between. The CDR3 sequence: CASSEPGSSYEQYF. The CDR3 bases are TGTGCCAGCAGTGAACCGGGATCTAGCTACGAGCAGTACTTC.

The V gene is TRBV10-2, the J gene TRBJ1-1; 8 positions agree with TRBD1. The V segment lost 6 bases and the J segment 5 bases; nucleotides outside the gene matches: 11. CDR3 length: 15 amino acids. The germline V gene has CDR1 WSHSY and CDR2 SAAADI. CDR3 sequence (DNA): TGCGCCAGCAGAACCGCCTGGACAGGGACGACTGAAGCTTTCTTT. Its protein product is CASRTAWTGTTEAFF.

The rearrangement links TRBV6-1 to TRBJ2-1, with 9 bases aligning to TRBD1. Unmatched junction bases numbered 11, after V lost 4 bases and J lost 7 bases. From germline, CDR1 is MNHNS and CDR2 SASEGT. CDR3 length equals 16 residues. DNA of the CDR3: TGTGCCAGCAGTGCACAGGGGGCAACTACTACAAATGAGCAGTTCTTC. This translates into CASSAQGATTTNEQFF.

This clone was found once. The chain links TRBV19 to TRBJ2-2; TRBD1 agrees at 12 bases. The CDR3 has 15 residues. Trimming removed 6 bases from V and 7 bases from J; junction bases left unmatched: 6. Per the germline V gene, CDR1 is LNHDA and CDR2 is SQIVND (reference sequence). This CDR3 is CASRPGQGASGELFF. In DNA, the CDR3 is TGTGCCAGTAGACCGGGACAGGGGGCTAGCGGGGAGCTGTTTTTT.

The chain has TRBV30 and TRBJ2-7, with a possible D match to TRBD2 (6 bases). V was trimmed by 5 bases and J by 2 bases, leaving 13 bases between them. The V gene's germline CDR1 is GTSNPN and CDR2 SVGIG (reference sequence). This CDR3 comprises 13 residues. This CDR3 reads CAWGPGTAYEQYF. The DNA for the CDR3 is TGTGCCTGGGGACCTGGGACTGCCTACGAGCAGTACTTC.

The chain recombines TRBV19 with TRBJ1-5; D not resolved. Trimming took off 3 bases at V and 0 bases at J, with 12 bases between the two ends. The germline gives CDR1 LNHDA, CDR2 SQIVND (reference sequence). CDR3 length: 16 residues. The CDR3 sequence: CASSISSPYSNQPQHF. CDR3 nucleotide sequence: TGTGCCAGTAGTATCTCGAGCCCGTATAGCAATCAGCCCCAGCATTTT.

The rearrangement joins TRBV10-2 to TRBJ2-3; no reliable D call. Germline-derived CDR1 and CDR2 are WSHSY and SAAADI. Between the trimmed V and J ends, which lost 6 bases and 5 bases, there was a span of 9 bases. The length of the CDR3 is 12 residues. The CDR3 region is CASSPYLDTQYF. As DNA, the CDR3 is TGCGCCAGCAGCCCTTACTTAGATACGCAGTATTTT.

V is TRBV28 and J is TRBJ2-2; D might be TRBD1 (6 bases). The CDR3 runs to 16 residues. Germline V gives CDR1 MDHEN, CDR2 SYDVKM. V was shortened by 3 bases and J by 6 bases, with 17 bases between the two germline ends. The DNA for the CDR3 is TGTGCCAGCAGTTTCCGGGACAAAGAATATGCCGGGGAGCTGTTTTTT. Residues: CASSFRDKEYAGELFF.

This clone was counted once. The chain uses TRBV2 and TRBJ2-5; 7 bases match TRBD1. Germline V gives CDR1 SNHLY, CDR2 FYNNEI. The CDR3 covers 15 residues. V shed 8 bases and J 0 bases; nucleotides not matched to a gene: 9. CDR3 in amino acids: CASQRAGGYQETQYF. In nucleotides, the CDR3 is TGTGCCAGCCAGCGCGCAGGGGGATACCAAGAGACCCAGTACTTC.

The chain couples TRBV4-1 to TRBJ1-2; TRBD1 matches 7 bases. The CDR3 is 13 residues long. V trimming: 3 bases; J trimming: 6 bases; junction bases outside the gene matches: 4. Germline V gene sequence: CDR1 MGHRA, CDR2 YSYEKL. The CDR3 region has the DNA TGCGCCAGCAGCCACTACACAGGGGATGGCTACACCTTC. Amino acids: CASSHYTGDGYTF.

The CDR3 region is CASSLTWEGNQPQHF. The CDR3 coding sequence is TGTGCCAGTAGCCTGACCTGGGAGGGGAATCAGCCCCAGCATTTT. The chain uses TRBV19 and TRBJ1-5; possible D gene TRBD1, 5 bases. The ends were cut back, 6 bases at V and 4 bases at J, with 16 bases in the middle. Germline CDR1 reads LNHDA; CDR2 reads SQIVND (reference sequence). There are 15 residues in the CDR3.

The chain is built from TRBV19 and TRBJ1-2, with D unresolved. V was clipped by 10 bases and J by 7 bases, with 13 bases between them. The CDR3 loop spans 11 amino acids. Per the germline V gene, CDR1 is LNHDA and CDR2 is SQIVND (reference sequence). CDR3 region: CATTSPGGYTF. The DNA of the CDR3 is TGTGCCACAACTTCCCCGGGTGGCTACACCTTC.

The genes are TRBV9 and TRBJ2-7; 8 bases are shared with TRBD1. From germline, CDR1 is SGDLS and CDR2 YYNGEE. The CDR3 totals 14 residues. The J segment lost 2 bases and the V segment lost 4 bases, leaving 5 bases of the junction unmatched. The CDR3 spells CASSTGTGPYEQYF. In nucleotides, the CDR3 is TGTGCCAGCAGCACCGGGACAGGCCCCTACGAGCAGTACTTC. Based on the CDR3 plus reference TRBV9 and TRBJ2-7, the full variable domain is DSGVTQTPKHLITATGQRVTLRCSPRSGDLSVYWYQQSLDQGLQFLIQYYNGEERAKGNILERFSAQQFPDLHSELNLSSLELGDSALYFCASSTGTGPYEQYFGPGTRLTVT.

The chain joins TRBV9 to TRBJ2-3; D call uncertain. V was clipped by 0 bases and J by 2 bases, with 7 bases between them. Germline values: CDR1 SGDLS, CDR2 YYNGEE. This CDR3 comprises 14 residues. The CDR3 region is CASSVETNTDTQYF. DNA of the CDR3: TGTGCCAGCAGCGTAGAAACAAACACAGATACGCAGTATTTT.

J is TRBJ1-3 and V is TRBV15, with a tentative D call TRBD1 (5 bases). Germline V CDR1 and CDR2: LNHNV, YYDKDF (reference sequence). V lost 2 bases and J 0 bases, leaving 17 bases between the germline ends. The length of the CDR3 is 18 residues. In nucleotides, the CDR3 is TGTGCCACCAGCAGACCACCGGGACTCCGGAGCTCTGGAAACACCATATATTTT. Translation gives CATSRPPGLRSSGNTIYF.

The CDR3 loop reads CASSLIGTGTNEQYF. The CDR3 coding sequence is TGTGCCAGCAGCTTAATCGGGACAGGTACCAACGAGCAGTACTTC. The J gene is TRBJ2-7, the V gene TRBV7-9, with 8 bases that match TRBD1. The length of the CDR3 is 15 residues. The V gene end was trimmed by 2 bases and the J gene end by 5 bases; junction bases not matched to a gene: 8. The V gene's germline CDR1 is SEHNR and CDR2 FQNEAQ (reference sequence).

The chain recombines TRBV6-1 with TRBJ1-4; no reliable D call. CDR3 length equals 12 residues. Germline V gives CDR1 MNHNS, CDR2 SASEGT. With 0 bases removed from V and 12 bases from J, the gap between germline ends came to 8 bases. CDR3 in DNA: TGTGCCAGCAGTGAAGCCGGGTGGGAACTGTTTTTT. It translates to CASSEAGWELFF.

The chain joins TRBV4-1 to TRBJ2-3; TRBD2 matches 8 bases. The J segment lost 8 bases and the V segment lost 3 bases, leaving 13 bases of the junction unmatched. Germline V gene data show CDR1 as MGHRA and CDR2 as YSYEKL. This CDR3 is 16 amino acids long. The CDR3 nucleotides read TGCGCCAGCAGCCAGGGGACGAATAGCGGGGTCGGTACGCAGTATTTT. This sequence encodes CASSQGTNSGVGTQYF.

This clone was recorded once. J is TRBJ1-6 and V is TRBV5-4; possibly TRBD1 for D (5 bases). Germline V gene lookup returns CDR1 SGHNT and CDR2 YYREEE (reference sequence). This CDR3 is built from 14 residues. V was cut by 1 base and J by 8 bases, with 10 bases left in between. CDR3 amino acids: CASSLSRVDSPLHF. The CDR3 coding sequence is TGTGCCAGCAGCTTGTCCAGGGTGGATTCACCCCTCCACTTT.

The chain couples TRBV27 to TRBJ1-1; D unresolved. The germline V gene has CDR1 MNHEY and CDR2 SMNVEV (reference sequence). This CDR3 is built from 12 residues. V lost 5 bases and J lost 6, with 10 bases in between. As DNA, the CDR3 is TGTGCCAGCAGTCCGACGGGTTCTGAAGCTTTCTTT. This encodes CASSPTGSEAFF.

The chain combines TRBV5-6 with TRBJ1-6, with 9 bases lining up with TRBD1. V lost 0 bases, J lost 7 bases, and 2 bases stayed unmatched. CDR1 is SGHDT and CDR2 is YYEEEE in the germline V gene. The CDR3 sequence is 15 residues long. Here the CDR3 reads CASSLGQGDNSPLHF. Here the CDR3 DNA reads TGTGCCAGCAGCTTGGGACAGGGGGACAATTCACCCCTCCACTTT. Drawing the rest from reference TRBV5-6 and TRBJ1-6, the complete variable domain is DAGVTQSPTHLIKTRGQQVTLRCSPKSGHDTVSWYQQALGQGPQFIFQYYEEEERQRGNFPDRFSGHQFPNYSSELNVNALLLGDSALYLCASSLGQGDNSPLHFGNGTRLTVT.

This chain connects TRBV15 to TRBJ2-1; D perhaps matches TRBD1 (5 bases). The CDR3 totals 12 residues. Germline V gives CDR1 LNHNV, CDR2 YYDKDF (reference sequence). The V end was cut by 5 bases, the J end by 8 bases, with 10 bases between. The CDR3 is CATSAQGDEQFF. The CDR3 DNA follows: TGTGCCACCAGCGCTCAGGGCGATGAGCAGTTCTTC.